Below, 23 T cell receptor beta chains from the same sample are listed, as sequenced in a study of blood T cell repertoires in COVID-19. The data were produced by immunoSEQ multiplex PCR, yet TCRdb's version contains in-frame clones alone and is incomplete. The data show roughly 72,000 clones, with roughly 80% seen just once and roughly 18% held by the top ten. The sequenced sample was peripheral blood. Receptor source: a man in his 70s who had recovered from COVID-19.

The chain joins TRBV4-3 to TRBJ2-2, with D maybe TRBD1 (6 bases). The CDR3 consists of 16 residues. V was clipped by 5 bases and J by 3 bases, with 16 bases between them. Germline values: CDR1 LGHNA, CDR2 YSLEER. The CDR3 DNA reads TGCGCCAGCAGCTCGCAGGGGAGAATAGACACCGGGGAGCTGTTTTTT. As protein: CASSSQGRIDTGELFF.

The rearrangement links TRBV29-1 to TRBJ2-1; 10 positions agree with TRBD2. Unmatched junction bases numbered 11, after V lost 7 bases and J lost 5 bases. Germline V gene lookup returns CDR1 SQVTM and CDR2 ANQGSEA. The CDR3 contains 15 residues. The CDR3 DNA is TGCAGCGCCTCACTGACTAGCGGGCCTCACAATGAGCAGTTCTTC. This gives the protein CSASLTSGPHNEQFF.

This sequence joins TRBV29-1 and TRBJ2-7; D is unclear. The CDR3 has 11 residues. The germline V gene encodes CDR1 SQVTM and CDR2 ANQGSEA. V lost 7 bases and J 5 bases, leaving 12 bases between the germline ends. The CDR3 bases are TGCAGCGCTATGGCCCTGGACGAGCAGTACTTC. Its protein product is CSAMALDEQYF.

The V call is TRBV18, the J call TRBJ2-5, with 15 positions matching TRBD2. V dropped 6 bases and J dropped 1; count of bases not matched to a gene: 12. The V gene's germline CDR1 is KGHSH and CDR2 LQKENI. The CDR3 is 19 residues long. CDR3 loop: CASSPPGLAGGGRQETQYF. The CDR3, as DNA: TGTGCCAGCTCCCCGCCGGGACTAGCGGGAGGAGGGCGCCAAGAGACCCAGTACTTC. Filled out from reference TRBV18 and TRBJ2-5, the complete variable domain reads NAGVMQNPRHLVRRRGQEARLRCSPMKGHSHVYWYRQLPEEGLKFMVYLQKENIIDESGMPKERFSAEFPKEGPSILRIQQVVRGDSAAYFCASSPPGLAGGGRQETQYFGPGTRLLVL.

The chain links TRBV27 to TRBJ2-7; 12 bases agree with TRBD1. Germline V CDR1 and CDR2: MNHEY, SMNVEV (reference sequence). The CDR3 has 15 amino acids. The junction had 5 bases not matched to a gene; V was cut back by 2 bases and J by 6 bases. For the CDR3, the DNA is TGTGCCAGCAGTTTAAGGGGGACAGGGGGCGCCGAGCAGTACTTC. This encodes CASSLRGTGGAEQYF.

The chain couples TRBV19 to TRBJ1-1, with a tentative D call TRBD1 (6 bases). The germline V gene encodes CDR1 LNHDA and CDR2 SQIVND (reference sequence). This CDR3 region has 13 residues. V was shortened by 8 bases and J by 1 base, with 11 bases between the two germline ends. CDR3 bases: TGTGCCAGTTCGGGACACCCGAACACTGAAGCTTTCTTT. Amino acid sequence: CASSGHPNTEAFF.

The table lists this clone with a few counts. The V and J genes are TRBV7-9 and TRBJ2-7; unclear D gene. The CDR3 has 13 amino acids. V lost 3 bases, J lost 8 bases, and 14 bases lay in between. The germline gives CDR1 SEHNR, CDR2 FQNEAQ (reference sequence). CDR3 nucleotide sequence: TGTGCCAGCAGCTTTCGTGAGAGTACGAAGCAGTACTTC. The encoded protein is CASSFRESTKQYF.

This chain uses TRBV6-1 with TRBJ2-7; D may be TRBD2 (6 bases). The length of the CDR3 is 14 residues. Trimming took off 3 bases at V and 3 bases at J, with 12 bases between the two ends. CDR1 is MNHNS and CDR2 is SASEGT in the germline V gene. CDR3 protein: CASSEGGTNYEQYF. In DNA form, the CDR3 reads TGTGCCAGCAGTGAGGGGGGAACCAACTACGAGCAGTACTTC.

The chain combines TRBV10-3 with TRBJ2-2; a possible D gene is TRBD1 (5 bases). V lost 2 bases and J 0 bases, leaving 7 bases between the germline ends. The CDR3 sequence is 15 residues long. Germline assignment: CDR1 ENHRY and CDR2 SYGVKD. In nucleotides, the CDR3 is TGTGCCATCAGTGAGGGCAGGGCGAACACCGGGGAGCTGTTTTTT. Translated: CAISEGRANTGELFF.

This clone was counted a few times. The chain joins TRBV10-3 to TRBJ2-7, with 9 nucleotides matching TRBD2. This CDR3 region has 15 residues. Trimming took 0 bases from V and 5 from J; bases not matched to a gene: 5. Germline CDR1 reads ENHRY; CDR2 reads SYGVKD. CDR3 nucleotides: TGTGCCATCAGTGAGTCAGCTAGCGGGATGGACGAGCAGTACTTC. This gives the protein CAISESASGMDEQYF.

The chain has TRBV4-3 and TRBJ2-3; D perhaps matches TRBD1 (5 bases). Trimming stripped 0 bases from V and 6 bases from J, with 13 bases between. The CDR3 is 15 residues long. Germline CDR1 and CDR2: LGHNA and YSLEER. CDR3 protein: CASSQEFPGPDTQYF. The CDR3 coding sequence is TGCGCCAGCAGCCAAGAGTTCCCAGGGCCGGATACGCAGTATTTT.

The gene calls are TRBV7-2 and TRBJ1-3; 8 bases are shared with TRBD1. The CDR3 spans 16 residues. Trimming cost V 6 bases and J 3 bases; bases outside gene matches: 10. Germline CDR1 reads SGHTA; CDR2 reads FQGNSA. In DNA form, the CDR3 reads TGTGCCAGCAGTCTTCTCGCCGGGACAGGTGGAAACACCATATATTTT. Protein: CASSLLAGTGGNTIYF. The entire variable domain, with the rest obtained from reference TRBV7-2 and TRBJ1-3, is as follows: GAGVSQSPSNKVTEKGKDVELRCDPISGHTALYWYRQSLGQGLEFLIYFQGNSAPDKSGLPSDRFSAERTGGSVSTLTIQRTQQEDSAVYLCASSLLAGTGGNTIYFGEGSWLTVV.

This clone came up a few times. CDR3 protein: CASTHGGEVLGYTF. CDR3 in DNA: TGTGCCAGCACCCACGGAGGAGAGGTGTTAGGCTACACCTTC. The gene calls are TRBV6-6 and TRBJ1-2, with D unclear. The V and J ends lost 7 bases and 8 bases respectively, with 20 bases between them. CDR3 length equals 14 residues. Germline lookup yields CDR1 MNHNY and CDR2 SVGAGI (reference sequence).

The chain is built from TRBV18 and TRBJ2-7; TRBD1 agrees at 7 bases. Germline CDR1 KGHSH, CDR2 LQKENI. This CDR3 comprises 15 residues. The V and J ends lost 2 bases and 2 bases, in that order; junction bases with no gene match: 6. The CDR3 coding sequence is TGTGCCAGCTCACCAAGACAGGGTCCCACCTACGAGCAGTACTTC. This sequence encodes CASSPRQGPTYEQYF.

This clone appeared a single time. V is TRBV28 and J is TRBJ2-2, with D tentatively TRBD1 (6 bases). Germline V CDR1 and CDR2: MDHEN, SYDVKM. This CDR3 spans 17 amino acids. The V end lost 7 bases, the J end lost 2 bases, and 20 bases lay between the germline ends. CDR3 region: CASTPTSTGLNTGELFF. CDR3 DNA: TGTGCCAGCACTCCCACGTCGACAGGCCTTAACACCGGGGAGCTGTTTTTT.

V and J are TRBV19 and TRBJ2-3; D is undetermined. The V end lost 3 bases, the J end lost 4 bases, and 11 bases lay between the germline ends. The CDR3 loop spans 14 amino acids. CDR1 and CDR2 from the germline V gene are LNHDA and SQIVND (reference sequence). The CDR3 nucleotides read TGTGCCAGTAGTATTAGCAACCCTTCAGATACGCAGTATTTT. Its translation is CASSISNPSDTQYF.

The chain has TRBV7-2 and TRBJ2-7; 9 bases fit TRBD1. The length of the CDR3 is 14 residues. The junction had 6 bases not matched to a gene; V was cut back by 5 bases and J by 4 bases. The V gene's germline CDR1 is SGHTA and CDR2 FQGNSA. The CDR3 region has the DNA TGTGCCAGCAGCATTGGACAGGGGCCATACGAGCAGTACTTC. Residues: CASSIGQGPYEQYF.

The genes are TRBV10-1 and TRBJ2-1, with no clear D. The CDR3 is 14 amino acids. V was pared by 0 bases and J by 4 bases, with 7 bases between. Per the germline V gene, CDR1 is WNHNN and CDR2 is SYGVQD (reference sequence). The CDR3 loop is CASSESARYNEQFF. CDR3 coding DNA: TGCGCCAGCAGTGAGTCGGCCAGATACAATGAGCAGTTCTTC.

The J gene is TRBJ1-4, the V gene TRBV19; a weak D match, TRBD1 (5 bases). The germline gives CDR1 LNHDA, CDR2 SQIVND (reference sequence). The CDR3 covers 16 residues. The V end was cut by 3 bases, the J end by 3 bases, with 14 bases between. In DNA, the CDR3 is TGTGCCAGTAGTATGGGCAGGGAAGGGTCTAATGAAAAACTGTTTTTT. Amino acids: CASSMGREGSNEKLFF.

The chain uses TRBV12-3 or TRBV12-4 and TRBJ2-2, with unresolved D. V was trimmed by 3 bases and J by 5 bases, leaving 7 bases between them. The CDR3 spans 13 residues. DNA of the CDR3: TGTGCCAGCAGTTTTCTGAGAACCGGGGAGCTGTTTTTT. This codes for CASSFLRTGELFF.

The V and J genes are TRBV21-1 and TRBJ2-7; the table assigns TRBD2, which was not confirmed against the DNA. TRBV21-1 is described as a pseudogene. The CDR3 contains 17 residues. This chain's CDR3 is CASSTPAGVPTSYEQYF. DNA of the CDR3: TGTGCCAGCAGCACGCCGGCGGGAGTACCCACCTCCTACGAGCAGTACTTC.

The V gene is TRBV29-1, the J gene TRBJ2-1; possibly TRBD1 for D (5 bases). In germline, CDR1 is SQVTM, CDR2 ANQGSEA. This CDR3 comprises 13 residues. V lost 5 bases and J lost 1, with 9 bases in between. The CDR3 nucleotides are TGCAGCGTTTTGGACAAATCCTACAATGAGCAGTTCTTC. It specifies CSVLDKSYNEQFF.

The rearrangement joins TRBV5-1 to TRBJ2-1; D might be TRBD1 (6 bases). Germline-derived CDR1 and CDR2 are SGHRS and YFSETQ. This CDR3 comprises 15 residues. Trimming pared 2 bases from V and 2 bases from J, leaving 11 bases between. For the CDR3, the DNA is TGCGCCAGCAGCTTAACCGGGACAACCTACAATGAGCAGTTCTTC. It encodes CASSLTGTTYNEQFF. Supplemented by reference TRBV5-1 and TRBJ2-1, the full variable domain reads KAGVTQTPRYLIKTRGQQVTLSCSPISGHRSVSWYQQTPGQGLQFLFEYFSETQRNKGNFPGRFSGRQFSNSRSEMNVSTLELGDSALYLCASSLTGTTYNEQFFGPGTRLTVL.